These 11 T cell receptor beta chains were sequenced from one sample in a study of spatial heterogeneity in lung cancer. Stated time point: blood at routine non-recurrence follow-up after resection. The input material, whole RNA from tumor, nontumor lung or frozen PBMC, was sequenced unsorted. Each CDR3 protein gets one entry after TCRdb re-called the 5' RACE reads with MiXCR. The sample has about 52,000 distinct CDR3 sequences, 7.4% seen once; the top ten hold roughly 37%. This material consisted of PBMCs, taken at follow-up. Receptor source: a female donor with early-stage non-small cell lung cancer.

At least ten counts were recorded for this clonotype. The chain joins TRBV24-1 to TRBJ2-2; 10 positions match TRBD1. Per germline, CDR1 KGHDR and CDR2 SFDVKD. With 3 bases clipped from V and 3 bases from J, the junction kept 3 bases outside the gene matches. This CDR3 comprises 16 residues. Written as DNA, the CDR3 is TGTGCCACCAGTGATCCGGGGACAGGGGACACCGGGGAGCTGTTTTTT. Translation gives CATSDPGTGDTGELFF.

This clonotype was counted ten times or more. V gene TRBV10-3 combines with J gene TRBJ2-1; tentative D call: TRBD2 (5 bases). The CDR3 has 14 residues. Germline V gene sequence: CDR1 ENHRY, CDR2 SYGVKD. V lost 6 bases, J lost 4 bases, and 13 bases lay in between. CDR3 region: CAISPEDVYNEQFF. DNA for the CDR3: TGTGCCATCAGCCCGGAGGACGTTTACAATGAGCAGTTCTTC.

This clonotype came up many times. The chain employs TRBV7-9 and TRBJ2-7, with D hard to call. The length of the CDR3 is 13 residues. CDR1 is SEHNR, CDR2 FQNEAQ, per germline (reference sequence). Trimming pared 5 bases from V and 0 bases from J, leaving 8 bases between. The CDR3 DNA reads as TGTGCCAGCAGCGAGGCAGTCTCCTACGAGCAGTACTTC. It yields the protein CASSEAVSYEQYF.

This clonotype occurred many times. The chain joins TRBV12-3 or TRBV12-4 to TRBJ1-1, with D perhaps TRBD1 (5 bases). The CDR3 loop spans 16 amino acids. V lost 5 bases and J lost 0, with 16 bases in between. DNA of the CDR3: TGTGCCAGCAGTCGCTTGACGGGACGGCTGAACACTGAAGCTTTCTTT. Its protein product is CASSRLTGRLNTEAFF.

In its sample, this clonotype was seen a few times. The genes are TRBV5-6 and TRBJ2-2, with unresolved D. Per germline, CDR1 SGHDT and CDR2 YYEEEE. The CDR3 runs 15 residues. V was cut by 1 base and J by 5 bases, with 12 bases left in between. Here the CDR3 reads CASSLIGRLTGELFF. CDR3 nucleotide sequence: TGTGCCAGCAGCTTGATAGGCAGGCTTACCGGGGAGCTGTTTTTT. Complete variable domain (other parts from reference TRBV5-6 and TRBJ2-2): DAGVTQSPTHLIKTRGQQVTLRCSPKSGHDTVSWYQQALGQGPQFIFQYYEEEERQRGNFPDRFSGHQFPNYSSELNVNALLLGDSALYLCASSLIGRLTGELFFGEGSRLTVL.

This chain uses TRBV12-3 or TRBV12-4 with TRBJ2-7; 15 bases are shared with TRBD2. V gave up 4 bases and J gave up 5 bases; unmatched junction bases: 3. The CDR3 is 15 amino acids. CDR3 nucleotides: TGTGCCAGCAGTTCACGGACTAGCGGGGGGGACGAGCAGTACTTC. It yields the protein CASSSRTSGGDEQYF.

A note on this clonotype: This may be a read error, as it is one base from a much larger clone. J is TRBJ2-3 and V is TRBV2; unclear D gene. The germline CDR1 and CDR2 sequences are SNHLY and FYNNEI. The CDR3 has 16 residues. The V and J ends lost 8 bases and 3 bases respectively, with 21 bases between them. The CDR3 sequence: CASLEEQILTTDTQYF. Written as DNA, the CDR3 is TGTGCCAGCCTCGAGGAACAAATCCTAACGACAGATACGCAGTATTTT.

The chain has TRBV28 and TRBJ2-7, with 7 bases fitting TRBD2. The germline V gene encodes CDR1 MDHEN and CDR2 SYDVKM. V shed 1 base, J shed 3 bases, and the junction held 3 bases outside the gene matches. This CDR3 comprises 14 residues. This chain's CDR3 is CASSLLGLNYEQYF. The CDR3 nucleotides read TGTGCCAGCAGTTTATTGGGACTAAACTACGAGCAGTACTTC.

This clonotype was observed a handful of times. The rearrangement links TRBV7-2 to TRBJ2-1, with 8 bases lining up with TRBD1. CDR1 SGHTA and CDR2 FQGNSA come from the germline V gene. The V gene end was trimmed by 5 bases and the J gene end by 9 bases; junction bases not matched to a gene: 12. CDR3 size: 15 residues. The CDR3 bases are TGTGCCAGCAGCCAGCGAGCCAGGGGGCTCGGTGAGCAGTTCTTC. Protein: CASSQRARGLGEQFF.

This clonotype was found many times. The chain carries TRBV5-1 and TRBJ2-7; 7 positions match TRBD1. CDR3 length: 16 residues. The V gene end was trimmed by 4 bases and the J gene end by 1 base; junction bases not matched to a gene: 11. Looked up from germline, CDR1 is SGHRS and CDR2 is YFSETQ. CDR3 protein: CASSQVRDSFSYEQYF. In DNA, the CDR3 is TGCGCCAGCAGCCAGGTCCGGGACAGCTTTTCCTACGAGCAGTACTTC.

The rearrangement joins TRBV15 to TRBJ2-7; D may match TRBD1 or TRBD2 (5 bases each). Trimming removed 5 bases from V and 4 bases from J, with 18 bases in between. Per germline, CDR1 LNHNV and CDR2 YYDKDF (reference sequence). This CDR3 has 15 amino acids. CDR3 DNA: TGTGCCACCAGCGTCGGGACGGCGCGTGGGTACGAGCAGTACTTC. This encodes CATSVGTARGYEQYF. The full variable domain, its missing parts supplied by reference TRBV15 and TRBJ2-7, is DAMVIQNPRYQVTQFGKPVTLSCSQTLNHNVMYWYQQKSSQAPKLLFHYYDKDFNNEADTPDNFQSRRPNTSFCFLDIRSPGLGDTAMYLCATSVGTARGYEQYFGPGTRLTVT.